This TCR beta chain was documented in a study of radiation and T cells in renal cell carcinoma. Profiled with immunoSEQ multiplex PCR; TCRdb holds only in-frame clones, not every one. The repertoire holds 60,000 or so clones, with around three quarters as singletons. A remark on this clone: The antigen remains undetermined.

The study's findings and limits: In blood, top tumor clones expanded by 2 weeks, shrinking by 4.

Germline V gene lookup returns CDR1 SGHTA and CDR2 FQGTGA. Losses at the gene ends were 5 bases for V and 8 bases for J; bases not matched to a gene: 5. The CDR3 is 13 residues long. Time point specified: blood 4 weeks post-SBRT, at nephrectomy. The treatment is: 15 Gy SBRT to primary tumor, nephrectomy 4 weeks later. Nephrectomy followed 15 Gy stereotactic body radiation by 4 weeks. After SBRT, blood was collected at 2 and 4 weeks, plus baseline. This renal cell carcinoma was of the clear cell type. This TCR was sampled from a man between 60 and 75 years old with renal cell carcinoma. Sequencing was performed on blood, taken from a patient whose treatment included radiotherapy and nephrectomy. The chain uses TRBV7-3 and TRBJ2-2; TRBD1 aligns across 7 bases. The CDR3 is CASSVQGLGELFF. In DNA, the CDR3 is TGTGCCAGCAGCGTACAGGGGCTGGGGGAGCTGTTTTTT. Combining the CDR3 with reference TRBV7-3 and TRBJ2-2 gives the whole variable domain GAGVSQTPSNKVTEKGKYVELRCDPISGHTALYWYRQSLGQGPEFLIYFQGTGAADDSGLPNDRFFAVRPEGSVSTLKIQRTERGDSAVYLCASSVQGLGELFFGEGSRLTVL.